Described below is a single T cell receptor beta chain sequence and its context. Original handling: How many nucleated cells were present was estimated from reference gene primer amplification. Libraries were prepared by immunoSEQ multiplex PCR; TCRdb keeps only in-frame clonotypes and omits some of them. V and J calls and clone size are copied from that table; D and trimming were computed from the DNA. The sample records around 100,000 clones, roughly 84% being singletons. This CDR3 comprises 18 residues. The V and J ends lost 8 bases and 5 bases, in that order; junction bases with no gene match: 20. CDR1 and CDR2 (germline): MGHRA, YSYEKL. The sample originates from a study of blood T cell repertoires in COVID-19. At the level of the study: Both acute and convalescent COVID-19 samples were obtained from the United States, Italy and Spain. T cells, B-cell-depleted T cells, or PBMCs provided the cDNA or gDNA that served as material.

The chain is built from TRBV4-1 and TRBJ1-1; 10 bases line up with TRBD1. The TCR originated in a human donor in a cohort sampled during active COVID-19. The sample was peripheral blood. Here the CDR3 DNA reads TGCGCCAGCTCCCTCGACGGTTATCCGGGACAGGGGACGACTGAAGCTTTCTTT. Protein: CASSLDGYPGQGTTEAFF.